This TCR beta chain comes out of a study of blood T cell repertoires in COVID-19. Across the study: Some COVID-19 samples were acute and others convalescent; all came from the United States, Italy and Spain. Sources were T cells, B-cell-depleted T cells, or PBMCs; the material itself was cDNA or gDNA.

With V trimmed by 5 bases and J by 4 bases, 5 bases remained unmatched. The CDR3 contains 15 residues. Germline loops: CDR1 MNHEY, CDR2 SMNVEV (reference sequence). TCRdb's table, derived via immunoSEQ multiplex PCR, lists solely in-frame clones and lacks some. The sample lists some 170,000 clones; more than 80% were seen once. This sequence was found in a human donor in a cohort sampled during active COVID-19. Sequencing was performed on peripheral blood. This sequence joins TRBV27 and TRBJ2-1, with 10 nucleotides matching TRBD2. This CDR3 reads CASSILAGLYNEQFF. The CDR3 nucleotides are TGTGCCAGCAGTATACTAGCGGGGTTATACAATGAGCAGTTCTTC.